The present T cell receptor (beta chain) was sequenced within a study of blood T cell repertoires in COVID-19. Looking at the study overall: PBMCs, B-cell-depleted T cells, or T cells were the source of the cDNA or gDNA that made up the material.

The V gene's germline CDR1 is MNHEY and CDR2 SVGAGI. The CDR3 spans 15 residues. V was clipped by 6 bases and J by 0 bases, with 9 bases between them. The method was immunoSEQ multiplex PCR; TCRdb's version includes in-frame clones alone and lacks a portion of them. The sample includes about 130,000 clones, over 75% of them seen just once. The rearrangement joins TRBV6-5 to TRBJ1-6; D uncertain. Sequencing was done on a sample of peripheral blood. The sequence came from a man at least 80 years old with active or convalescent COVID-19. For the CDR3, the DNA is TGTGCCAGCAGACCCGCCAGCTCCTATAATTCACCCCTCCACTTT. Amino acid sequence: CASRPASSYNSPLHF.